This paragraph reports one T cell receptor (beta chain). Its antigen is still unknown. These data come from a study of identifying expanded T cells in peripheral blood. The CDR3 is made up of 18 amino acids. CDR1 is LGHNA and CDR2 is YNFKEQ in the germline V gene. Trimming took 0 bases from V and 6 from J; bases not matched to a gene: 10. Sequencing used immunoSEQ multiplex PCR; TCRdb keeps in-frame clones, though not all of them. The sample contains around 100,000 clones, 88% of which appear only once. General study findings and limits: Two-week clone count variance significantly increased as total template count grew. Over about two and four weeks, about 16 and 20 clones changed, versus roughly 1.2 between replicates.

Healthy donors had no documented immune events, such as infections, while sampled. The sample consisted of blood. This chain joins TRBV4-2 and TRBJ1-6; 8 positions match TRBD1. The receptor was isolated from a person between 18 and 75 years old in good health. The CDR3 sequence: CASSQEGVRGRSNSPLHF. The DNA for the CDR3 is TGTGCCAGCAGCCAAGAGGGTGTCAGGGGGCGTTCTAATTCACCCCTCCACTTT.